The 24 T cell receptor beta chains below all came from one sample that was sequenced in a study of T cell responses to AZD1222 COVID-19 vaccine. TCRdb keeps only in-frame clones here, not all; method: immunoSEQ multiplex PCR. In the table there are about 120,000 clones, about nine tenths of which are singletons. Source: peripheral blood, taken on day 0 of AZD1222 vaccination. Receptor source: an adult in good health.

The gene calls are TRBV14 and TRBJ2-7; 10 nucleotides agree with TRBD1. This CDR3 spans 16 amino acids. The junction had 7 bases not matched to a gene; V was cut back by 3 bases and J by 2 bases. The germline gives CDR1 SGHDN, CDR2 FVKESK. The CDR3 bases are TGTGCCAGCAGCCATCGGACCGGGACAGGGGCCTACGAGCAGTACTTC. This encodes CASSHRTGTGAYEQYF.

The rearrangement uses TRBV5-6 and TRBJ1-3; TRBD1 might be the D (5 bases). The germline V gene encodes CDR1 SGHDT and CDR2 YYEEEE. The ends were cut back, 4 bases at V and 2 bases at J, with 19 bases in the middle. This CDR3 contains 17 residues. In nucleotides, the CDR3 is TGTGCCAGCAGCCCGGGACCGGGCCCCCTGACTGGAAACACCATATATTTT. Translating gives CASSPGPGPLTGNTIYF.

The CDR3 DNA sequence: TGTGCCAGCAGTGGTACCGTCCCGTCCTACGAGCAGTACTTC. Its protein product is CASSGTVPSYEQYF. This chain links TRBV28 with TRBJ2-7; D is uncertain. CDR1 and CDR2 (germline): MDHEN, SYDVKM. Trimming pared 5 bases from V and 1 base from J, leaving 12 bases between. CDR3 length: 14 residues.

In DNA form, the CDR3 reads TGCGCCAGCAGCCAAGAGACAGTAGTGTATAATTCACCCCTCCACTTT. Translating gives CASSQETVVYNSPLHF. The genes are TRBV4-3 and TRBJ1-6, with D perhaps matching TRBD1 (5 bases). CDR1 is LGHNA and CDR2 is YSLEER in the germline V gene. The V end was cut by 0 bases, the J end by 4 bases, with 10 bases between. The CDR3 runs to 16 residues.

This clone has only one observation. This chain links TRBV7-2 with TRBJ2-7; either TRBD1 or TRBD2 may fit D (6 bases each). This CDR3 is 15 amino acids long. Germline V gene lookup returns CDR1 SGHTA and CDR2 FQGNSA. V was shortened by 1 base and J by 3 bases, with 13 bases between the two germline ends. The CDR3 reads CASSLGRGQHYEQYF. The DNA of the CDR3 is TGTGCCAGCAGCTTAGGACGGGGGCAACACTACGAGCAGTACTTC.

The V call is TRBV28, the J call TRBJ1-5; D may be TRBD1 (5 bases). Germline V gene data show CDR1 as MDHEN and CDR2 as SYDVKM. The CDR3 sequence is 15 residues long. V lost 6 bases and J lost 4, with 16 bases in between. CDR3 bases: TGTGCCAGCAGCACCGGGGCAGGCGCTAATCAGCCCCAGCATTTT. It specifies CASSTGAGANQPQHF.

This clone was recorded only once. The CDR3 region is CASSFGGQSYEQYF. As DNA, the CDR3 is TGCGCCAGCAGCTTTGGGGGACAGTCCTACGAGCAGTACTTC. This rearrangement joins TRBV5-1 to TRBJ2-7; the match to TRBD1 covers 7 bases. V lost 2 bases and J lost 1; bases outside the gene matches: 3. The germline V gene has CDR1 SGHRS and CDR2 YFSETQ. The CDR3 extends over 14 amino acids.

The gene calls are TRBV9 and TRBJ1-3, with D perhaps matching TRBD1 (5 bases). CDR1 and CDR2 from the germline V gene are SGDLS and YYNGEE. This CDR3 is built from 12 residues. V gave up 9 bases and J gave up 3 bases, with 10 bases separating them. The CDR3 protein is CATGGSGNTIYF. The CDR3 nucleotides are TGTGCCACGGGGGGTAGTGGAAACACCATATATTTT.

V usage is TRBV19 and J usage is TRBJ1-5; 8 bases fit TRBD1. Germline CDR1 LNHDA, CDR2 SQIVND (reference sequence). Losses at the gene ends were 3 bases for V and 9 bases for J; bases not matched to a gene: 13. The CDR3 is 16 amino acids. The CDR3 here is CASSIAPGQGGSPQHF. DNA for the CDR3: TGTGCCAGTAGTATCGCCCCCGGACAGGGTGGATCGCCCCAGCATTTT.

This chain joins TRBV19 and TRBJ1-5; unclear D gene. The CDR3 extends over 16 amino acids. Trimming cost V 1 base and J 7 bases, with 17 bases left between them. The germline V gene encodes CDR1 LNHDA and CDR2 SQIVND (reference sequence). Here the CDR3 reads CASSIGPAQDYQPQHF. CDR3 bases: TGTGCCAGTAGTATAGGTCCGGCCCAGGACTACCAGCCCCAGCATTTT.

The rearrangement uses TRBV5-1 and TRBJ2-3; tentative D call: TRBD1 (5 bases). The CDR3 sequence is 14 residues long. The V end lost 0 bases, the J end lost 6 bases, and 11 bases lay between the germline ends. Germline CDR1 reads SGHRS; CDR2 reads YFSETQ. CDR3 in amino acids: CASSLEQAMDTQYF. The DNA for the CDR3 is TGCGCCAGCAGCTTGGAACAGGCCATGGATACGCAGTATTTT.

The rearrangement links TRBV11-1 to TRBJ2-7, with D perhaps being TRBD1 or TRBD2 (5 bases each). This CDR3 contains 10 residues. Germline-derived CDR1 and CDR2 are SGHAT and FQDESV (reference sequence). V gave up 9 bases and J gave up 7 bases, with 10 bases separating them. Written as DNA, the CDR3 is TGTGCCAGGAGGGGCTGGGAGCAGTACTTC. Amino acid sequence: CARRGWEQYF.

This sequence joins TRBV28 and TRBJ1-2, with 7 bases matching TRBD1. V lost 5 bases and J lost 3; bases outside the gene matches: 18. Germline CDR1 reads MDHEN; CDR2 reads SYDVKM. This CDR3 spans 18 amino acids. DNA of the CDR3: TGTGCCAGCAGTCTAGAGGGACAGCCTCCCGCTAGGGACTATGGCTACACCTTC. This codes for CASSLEGQPPARDYGYTF.

V and J are TRBV27 and TRBJ2-4; 12 nucleotides align to TRBD1. Germline lookup yields CDR1 MNHEY and CDR2 SMNVEV (reference sequence). CDR3 length equals 18 residues. With 0 bases clipped from V and 9 bases from J, the junction kept 12 bases outside the gene matches. CDR3 protein: CASSLSRDRGRGYGIQYF. In DNA, the CDR3 is TGTGCCAGCAGTTTATCCCGGGACAGGGGGCGCGGGTACGGCATTCAGTACTTC.

CDR3 in amino acids: CATSAPTGSGTGELFF. In DNA form, the CDR3 reads TGTGCCACCAGTGCCCCGACAGGGTCGGGCACCGGGGAGCTGTTTTTT. The chain links TRBV24-1 to TRBJ2-2; 7 nucleotides align to TRBD1. V was clipped by 5 bases and J by 4 bases; unmatched bases: 9. The CDR3 spans 16 residues. Germline CDR1 is KGHDR and CDR2 is SFDVKD.

The chain recombines TRBV11-2 with TRBJ1-2, with 7 bases identical to TRBD1. The CDR3 totals 15 residues. Germline V CDR1 and CDR2: SGHAT, FQNNGV. After removal of 1 base from V and 4 bases from J, the junction contained 6 bases not matched to a gene. CDR3 region: CASSLGKGAPYGYTF. CDR3 nucleotide sequence: TGTGCCAGCAGCTTAGGGAAGGGGGCACCCTATGGCTACACCTTC. Full variable domain (outside the CDR3, taken from reference TRBV11-2 and TRBJ1-2): EAGVAQSPRYKIIEKRQSVAFWCNPISGHATLYWYQQILGQGPKLLIQFQNNGVVDDSQLPKDRFSAERLKGVDSTLKIQPAKLEDSAVYLCASSLGKGAPYGYTFGSGTRLTVV.

This clone was seen only once. The chain employs TRBV2 and TRBJ1-5; no clear D. Trimming left V 5 bases short and J 4 bases short, with 12 bases between. Per the germline V gene, CDR1 is SNHLY and CDR2 is FYNNEI. CDR3 length: 14 amino acids. CDR3 protein: CASSSRLGNQPQHF. CDR3 DNA: TGTGCCAGCAGTTCACGGTTGGGGAATCAGCCCCAGCATTTT.

This sequence joins TRBV9 and TRBJ2-7, with D perhaps given as TRBD1 or TRBD2 (5 bases each). The CDR3 has 14 amino acids. Germline CDR1 and CDR2: SGDLS and YYNGEE. Trimming removed 4 bases from V and 4 bases from J, with 15 bases in between. The CDR3 spells CASSPVGGHYEQYF. CDR3 bases: TGTGCCAGCAGCCCGGTTGGGGGTCATTACGAGCAGTACTTC.

The chain is built from TRBV7-9 and TRBJ1-2, with unresolved D. Germline CDR1 and CDR2: SEHNR and FQNEAQ (reference sequence). This CDR3 comprises 14 residues. Between the trimmed V and J ends, which lost 0 bases and 8 bases, there was a span of 13 bases. In nucleotides, the CDR3 is TGTGCCAGCAGCTTAGCGGCGGGGTATGGGGGCTACACCTTC. It translates to CASSLAAGYGGYTF.

CDR3 sequence: CASSLGGGVSGNTIYF. CDR3 nucleotide sequence: TGTGCCAGCAGCTTAGGGGGAGGGGTCTCTGGAAACACCATATATTTT. The chain couples TRBV5-5 to TRBJ1-3, with D possibly matching TRBD1 (6 bases). The V gene lost 2 bases and the J gene lost 0 bases, with 12 bases spanning the gap. Germline values: CDR1 SGHKS, CDR2 YYEKEE (reference sequence). The CDR3 spans 16 residues.

V gene TRBV29-1 combines with J gene TRBJ2-3, with 11 bases fitting TRBD2. The length of the CDR3 is 16 residues. The V gene's germline CDR1 is SQVTM and CDR2 ANQGSEA. V lost 2 bases, J lost 0 bases, and 4 bases stayed unmatched. CDR3 bases: TGCAGCGTTGAAAGTAGCGGGGGGGCTAGCACAGATACGCAGTATTTT. Translated, it gives CSVESSGGASTDTQYF.

V usage is TRBV28 and J usage is TRBJ1-1, with D perhaps matching TRBD1 (6 bases). Trimming removed 6 bases from V and 8 bases from J, with 22 bases in between. Germline V CDR1 and CDR2: MDHEN, SYDVKM. The CDR3 extends over 15 amino acids. The CDR3 here is CASSPPRGSQREAFF. DNA of the CDR3: TGTGCCAGCAGCCCCCCCAGGGGCAGCCAGAGGGAAGCTTTCTTT.

The chain employs TRBV28 and TRBJ1-2, with D perhaps matching TRBD1 (6 bases). This CDR3 contains 14 residues. Trimming left V 6 bases short and J 2 bases short, with 13 bases between. Germline lookup yields CDR1 MDHEN and CDR2 SYDVKM. The CDR3 loop reads CASRPVTGNYGYTF. The CDR3 DNA sequence: TGTGCCAGCAGACCCGTGACAGGCAACTATGGCTACACCTTC.

The chain employs TRBV24-1 and TRBJ2-7; no clear D. V was trimmed by 4 bases and J by 1 base, leaving 7 bases between them. CDR3 length: 13 residues. Germline CDR1 and CDR2: KGHDR and SFDVKD. CDR3 sequence: CATSDGPSYEQYF. The CDR3 nucleotides are TGTGCCACCAGTGACGGACCTTCCTACGAGCAGTACTTC.